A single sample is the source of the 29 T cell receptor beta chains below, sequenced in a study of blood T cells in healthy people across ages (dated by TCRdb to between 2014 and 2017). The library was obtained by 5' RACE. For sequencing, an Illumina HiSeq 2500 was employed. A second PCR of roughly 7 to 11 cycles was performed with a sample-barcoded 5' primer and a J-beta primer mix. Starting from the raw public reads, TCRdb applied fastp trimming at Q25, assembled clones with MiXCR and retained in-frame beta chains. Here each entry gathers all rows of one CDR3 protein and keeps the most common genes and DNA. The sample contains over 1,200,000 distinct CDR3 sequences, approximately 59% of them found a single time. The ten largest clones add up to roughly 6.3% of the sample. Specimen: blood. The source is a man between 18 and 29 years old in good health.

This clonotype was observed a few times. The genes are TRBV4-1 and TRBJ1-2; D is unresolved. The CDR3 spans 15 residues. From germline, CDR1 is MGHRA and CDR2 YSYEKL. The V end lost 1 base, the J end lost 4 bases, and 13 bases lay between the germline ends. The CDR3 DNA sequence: TGCGCCAGCAGCCAAGGTATTCCCACTAGCTATGGCTACACCTTC. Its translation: CASSQGIPTSYGYTF.

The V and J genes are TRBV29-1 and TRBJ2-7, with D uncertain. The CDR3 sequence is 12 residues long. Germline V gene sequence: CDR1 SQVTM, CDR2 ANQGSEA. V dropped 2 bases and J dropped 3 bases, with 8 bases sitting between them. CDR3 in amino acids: CSVETEDYEQYF. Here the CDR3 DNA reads TGCAGCGTTGAAACCGAAGACTACGAGCAGTACTTC.

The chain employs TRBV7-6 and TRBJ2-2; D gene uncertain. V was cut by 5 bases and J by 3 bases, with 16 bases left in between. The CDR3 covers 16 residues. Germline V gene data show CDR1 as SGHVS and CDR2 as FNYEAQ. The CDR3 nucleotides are TGTGCCAGCAGCCTACTAAATAGGGTTCACACCGGGGAGCTGTTTTTT. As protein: CASSLLNRVHTGELFF.

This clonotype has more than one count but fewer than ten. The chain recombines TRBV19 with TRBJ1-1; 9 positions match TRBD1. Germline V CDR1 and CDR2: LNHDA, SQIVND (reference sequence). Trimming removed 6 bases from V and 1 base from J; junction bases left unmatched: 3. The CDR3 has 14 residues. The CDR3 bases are TGTGCCAGTAGCGGGACAGGGTGGAACACTGAAGCTTTCTTT. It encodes CASSGTGWNTEAFF.

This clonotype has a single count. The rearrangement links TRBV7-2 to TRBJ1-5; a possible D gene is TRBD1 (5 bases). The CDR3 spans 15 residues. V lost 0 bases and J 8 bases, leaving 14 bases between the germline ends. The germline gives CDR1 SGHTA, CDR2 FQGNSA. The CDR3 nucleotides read TGTGCCAGCAGCTTAGCTGGCTTCATGGGGGAGCCCCAGCATTTT. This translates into CASSLAGFMGEPQHF.

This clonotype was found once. The CDR3 loop reads CASSYGASRNEQFF. The CDR3 DNA sequence: TGTGCCAGCAGTTACGGGGCGTCTCGCAATGAGCAGTTCTTC. The chain recombines TRBV6-5 with TRBJ2-1; tentative D call: TRBD1 (5 bases). The length of the CDR3 is 14 residues. The germline V and J ends were trimmed by 2 bases and 6 bases, with 11 bases remaining between them. Germline CDR1 and CDR2: MNHEY and SVGAGI.

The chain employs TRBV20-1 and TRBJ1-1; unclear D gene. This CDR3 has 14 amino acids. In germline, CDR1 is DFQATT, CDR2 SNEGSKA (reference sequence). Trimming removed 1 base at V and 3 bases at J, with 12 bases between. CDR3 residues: CSARVMGVDTEAFF. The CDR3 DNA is TGCAGTGCTAGAGTGATGGGTGTCGACACTGAAGCTTTCTTT.

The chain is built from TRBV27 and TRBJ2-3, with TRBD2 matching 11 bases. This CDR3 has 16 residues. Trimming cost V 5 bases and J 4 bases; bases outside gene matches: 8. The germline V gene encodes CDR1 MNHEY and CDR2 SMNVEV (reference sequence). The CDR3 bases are TGTGCCAGCAGTCGTCGGACTAGCGGGCCTGCAGATACGCAGTATTTT. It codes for CASSRRTSGPADTQYF.

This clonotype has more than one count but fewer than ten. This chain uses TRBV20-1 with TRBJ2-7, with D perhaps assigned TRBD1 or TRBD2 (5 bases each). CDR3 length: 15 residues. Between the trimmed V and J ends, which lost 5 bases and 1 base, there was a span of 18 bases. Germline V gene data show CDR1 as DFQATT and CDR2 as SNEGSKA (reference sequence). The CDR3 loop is CSAPTGRGPSYEQYF. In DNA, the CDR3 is TGCAGTGCTCCGACCGGAAGGGGACCTTCCTACGAGCAGTACTTC.

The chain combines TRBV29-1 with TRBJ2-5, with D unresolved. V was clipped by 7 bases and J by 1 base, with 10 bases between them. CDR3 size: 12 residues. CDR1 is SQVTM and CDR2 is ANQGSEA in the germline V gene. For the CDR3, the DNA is TGCAGCGCTCCGGACGGCCAAGAGACCCAGTACTTC. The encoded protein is CSAPDGQETQYF.

CDR3 region: CASSSSGRSEQFF. DNA of the CDR3: TGTGCCAGCAGTTCTAGCGGGAGGAGTGAGCAGTTCTTC. The rearrangement joins TRBV6-1 to TRBJ2-1, with TRBD2 matching 11 bases. Germline V gene lookup returns CDR1 MNHNS and CDR2 SASEGT. The CDR3 spans 13 residues. V lost 5 bases to trimming and J lost 9 bases; unmatched junction nucleotides: 3.

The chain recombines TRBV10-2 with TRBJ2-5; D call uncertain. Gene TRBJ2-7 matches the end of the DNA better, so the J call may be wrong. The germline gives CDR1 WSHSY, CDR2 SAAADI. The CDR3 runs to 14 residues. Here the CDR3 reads CASSEGPRGYEQYF. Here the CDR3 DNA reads TGCGCCAGCAGTGAAGGGCCTCGAGGCTACGAGCAGTACTTC.

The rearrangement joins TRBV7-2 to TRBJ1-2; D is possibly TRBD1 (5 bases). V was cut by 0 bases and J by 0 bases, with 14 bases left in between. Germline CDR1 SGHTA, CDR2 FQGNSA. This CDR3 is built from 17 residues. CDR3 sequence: CASSLAPGGVPNYGYTF. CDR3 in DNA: TGTGCCAGCAGCTTAGCCCCCGGGGGGGTACCTAACTATGGCTACACCTTC. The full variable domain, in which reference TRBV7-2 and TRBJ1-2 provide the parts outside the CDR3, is GAGVSQSPSNKVTEKGKDVELRCDPISGHTALYWYRQSLGQGLEFLIYFQGNSAPDKSGLPSDRFSAERTGGSVSTLTIQRTQQEDSAVYLCASSLAPGGVPNYGYTFGSGTRLTVV.

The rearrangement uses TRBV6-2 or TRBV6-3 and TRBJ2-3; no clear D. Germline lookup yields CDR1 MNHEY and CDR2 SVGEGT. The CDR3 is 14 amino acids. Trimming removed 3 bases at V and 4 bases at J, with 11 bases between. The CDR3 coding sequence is TGTGCCAGCAGTTATCATCGAAGACCAGATACGCAGTATTTT. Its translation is CASSYHRRPDTQYF.

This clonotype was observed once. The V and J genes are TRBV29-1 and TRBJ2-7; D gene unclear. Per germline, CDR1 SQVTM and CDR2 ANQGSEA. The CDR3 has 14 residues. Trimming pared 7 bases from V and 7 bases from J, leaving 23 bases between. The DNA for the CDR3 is TGCAGCGCTCTCTTCAACCCCTTCGAAGGAGAGCAGTACTTC. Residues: CSALFNPFEGEQYF.

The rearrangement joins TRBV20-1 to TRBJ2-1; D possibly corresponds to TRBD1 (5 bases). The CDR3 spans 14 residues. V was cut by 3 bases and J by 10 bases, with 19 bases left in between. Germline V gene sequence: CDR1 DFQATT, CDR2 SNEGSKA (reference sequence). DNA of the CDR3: TGCAGTGCTAGGGCACTCACAGGTCCTTACGAGCAGTTCTTC. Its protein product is CSARALTGPYEQFF.

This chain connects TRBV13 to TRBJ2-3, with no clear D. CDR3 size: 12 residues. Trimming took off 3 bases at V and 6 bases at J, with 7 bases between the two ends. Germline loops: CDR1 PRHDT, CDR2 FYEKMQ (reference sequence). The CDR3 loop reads CASSLIQDTQYF. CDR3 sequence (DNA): TGTGCCAGCAGCTTGATTCAGGATACGCAGTATTTT.

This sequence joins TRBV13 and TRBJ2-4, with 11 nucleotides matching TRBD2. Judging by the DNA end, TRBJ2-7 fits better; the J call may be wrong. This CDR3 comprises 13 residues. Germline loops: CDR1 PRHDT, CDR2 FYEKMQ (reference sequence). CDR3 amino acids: CASSWGLAAEQYF. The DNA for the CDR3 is TGTGCCAGCAGCTGGGGACTAGCGGCCGAGCAGTACTTC.

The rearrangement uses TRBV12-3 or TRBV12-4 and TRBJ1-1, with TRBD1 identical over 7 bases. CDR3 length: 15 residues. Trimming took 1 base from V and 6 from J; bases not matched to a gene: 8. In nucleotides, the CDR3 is TGTGCCAGCAGTTTAGAGGCAGGGGGAGTATCTGAAGCTTTCTTT. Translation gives CASSLEAGGVSEAFF.

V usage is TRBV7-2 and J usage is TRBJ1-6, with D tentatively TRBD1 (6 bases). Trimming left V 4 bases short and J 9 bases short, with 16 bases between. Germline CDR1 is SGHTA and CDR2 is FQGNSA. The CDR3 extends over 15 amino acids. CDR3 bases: TGTGCCAGCAGCTCACAGGGTTTTACGGGTTCACCCCTCCACTTT. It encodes CASSSQGFTGSPLHF.

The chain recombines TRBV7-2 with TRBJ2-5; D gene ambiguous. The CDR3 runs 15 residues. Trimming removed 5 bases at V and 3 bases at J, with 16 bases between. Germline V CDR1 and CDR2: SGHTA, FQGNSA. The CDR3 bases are TGTGCCAGCAGCCCACGACCGGGCCTGAAAGAGACCCAGTACTTC. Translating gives CASSPRPGLKETQYF.

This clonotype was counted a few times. CDR3 DNA: TGCAGTGCTAGAGACAAGGGACAGTCTAATGAAAAACTGTTTTTT. Protein product: CSARDKGQSNEKLFF. The chain uses TRBV20-1 and TRBJ1-4; the match to TRBD1 covers 7 bases. The J segment lost 3 bases and the V segment lost 0 bases, leaving 4 bases of the junction unmatched. Germline CDR1 is DFQATT and CDR2 is SNEGSKA (reference sequence). The CDR3 sequence is 15 residues long.

CDR3 protein: CASSKWEGKQNYGYTF. The CDR3 region has the DNA TGTGCCAGCAGCAAATGGGAGGGAAAACAAAACTATGGCTACACCTTC. The chain links TRBV21-1 to TRBJ1-2. TRBV21-1 is classified as a pseudogene. The CDR3 has 16 residues.

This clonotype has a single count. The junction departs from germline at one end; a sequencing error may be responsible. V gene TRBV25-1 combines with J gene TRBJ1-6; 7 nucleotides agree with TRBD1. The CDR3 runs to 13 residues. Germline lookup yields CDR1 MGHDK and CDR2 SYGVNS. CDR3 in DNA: TGTGCCAGCAACGACAGGGTTGGTTCACCCCCCCACTTT. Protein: CASNDRVGSPPHF.

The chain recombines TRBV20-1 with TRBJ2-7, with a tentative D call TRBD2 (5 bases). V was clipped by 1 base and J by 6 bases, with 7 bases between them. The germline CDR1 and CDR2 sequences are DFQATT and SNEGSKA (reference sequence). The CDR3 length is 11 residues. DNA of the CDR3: TGCAGTGCTAGAGGAGGGATCGAGCAGTACTTC. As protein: CSARGGIEQYF.

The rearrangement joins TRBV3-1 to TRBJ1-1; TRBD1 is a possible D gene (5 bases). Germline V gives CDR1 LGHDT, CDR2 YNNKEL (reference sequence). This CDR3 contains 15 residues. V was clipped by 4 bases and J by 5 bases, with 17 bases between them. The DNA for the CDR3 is TGTGCCAGCAGCCCCGATGCCGGGCGGGGGACTGAAGCTTTCTTT. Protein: CASSPDAGRGTEAFF.

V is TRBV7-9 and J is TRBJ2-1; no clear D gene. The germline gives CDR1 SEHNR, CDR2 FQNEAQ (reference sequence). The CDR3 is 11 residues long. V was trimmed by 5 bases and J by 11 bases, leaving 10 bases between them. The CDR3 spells CASSPNYKQFF. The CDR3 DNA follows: TGTGCCAGCAGCCCGAACTACAAGCAGTTCTTC.

The CDR3 protein is CASSDPHATYFTGELFF. In DNA form, the CDR3 reads TGTGCCAGCAGTGATCCCCATGCGACATATTTCACCGGGGAGCTGTTTTTT. This chain links TRBV6-1 with TRBJ2-2; D not resolved. Between the trimmed V and J ends, which lost 3 bases and 4 bases, there was a span of 18 bases. Germline V gene lookup returns CDR1 MNHNS and CDR2 SASEGT. The CDR3 runs 17 residues.

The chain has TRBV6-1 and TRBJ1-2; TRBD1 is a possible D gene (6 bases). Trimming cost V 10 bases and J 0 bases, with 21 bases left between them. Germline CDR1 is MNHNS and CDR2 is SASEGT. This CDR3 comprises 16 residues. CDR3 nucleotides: TGTGCCACCAAACAAAGGGGGACTGGCCCTAACTATGGCTACACCTTC. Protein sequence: CATKQRGTGPNYGYTF.